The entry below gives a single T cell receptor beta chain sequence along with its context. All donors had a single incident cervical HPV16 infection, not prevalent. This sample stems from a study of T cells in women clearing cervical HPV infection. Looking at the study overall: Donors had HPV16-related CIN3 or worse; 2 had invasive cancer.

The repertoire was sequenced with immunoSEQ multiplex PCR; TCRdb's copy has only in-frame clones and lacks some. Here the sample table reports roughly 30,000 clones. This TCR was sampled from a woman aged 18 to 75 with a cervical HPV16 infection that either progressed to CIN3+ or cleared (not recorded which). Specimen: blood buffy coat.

CDR3 in amino acids: CASSIDRLNTGELFF. CDR3 DNA (partial): TGTGCCAGCTCAATCGACAGGCTGAACACCGGGGAG. The genes are TRBV18 and TRBJ2-2, with D maybe TRBD1 (6 bases). The read ends 3 residues shy of where the CDR3 ends; the end is completed using the germline J gene. V lost 5 bases and J lost 1, with 11 bases in between. This CDR3 is 15 amino acids long. Germline V gene data show CDR1 as KGHSH and CDR2 as LQKENI.